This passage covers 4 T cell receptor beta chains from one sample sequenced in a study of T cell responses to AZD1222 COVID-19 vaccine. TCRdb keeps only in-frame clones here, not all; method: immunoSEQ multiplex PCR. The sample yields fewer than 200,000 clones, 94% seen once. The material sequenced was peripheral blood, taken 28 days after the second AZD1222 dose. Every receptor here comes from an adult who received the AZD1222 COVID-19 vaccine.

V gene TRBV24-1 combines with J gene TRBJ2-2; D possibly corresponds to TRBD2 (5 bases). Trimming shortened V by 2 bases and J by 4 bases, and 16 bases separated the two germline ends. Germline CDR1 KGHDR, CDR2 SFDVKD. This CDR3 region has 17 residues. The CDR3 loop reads CATSDYGSGEGTGELFF. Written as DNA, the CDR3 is TGTGCCACCAGTGATTATGGGTCCGGAGAGGGCACCGGGGAGCTGTTTTTT.

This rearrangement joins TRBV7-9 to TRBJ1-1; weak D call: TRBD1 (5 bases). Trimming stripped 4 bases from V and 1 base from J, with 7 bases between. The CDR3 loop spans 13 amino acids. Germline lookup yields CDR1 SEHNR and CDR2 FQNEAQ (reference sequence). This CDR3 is CASSWGENTEAFF. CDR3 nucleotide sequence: TGTGCCAGCAGCTGGGGGGAGAACACTGAAGCTTTCTTT.

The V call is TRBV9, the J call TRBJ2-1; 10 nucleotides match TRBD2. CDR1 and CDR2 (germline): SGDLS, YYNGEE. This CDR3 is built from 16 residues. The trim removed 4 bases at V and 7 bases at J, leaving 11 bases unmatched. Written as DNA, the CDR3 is TGTGCCAGCAGCATCAGCGGGGGGGCCTTGGGGAATGAGCAGTTCTTC. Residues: CASSISGGALGNEQFF.

The CDR3 region is CASIPTVTANEKLFF. CDR3 nucleotide sequence: TGTGCCAGCATCCCGACAGTGACTGCTAATGAAAAACTGTTTTTT. The genes are TRBV2 and TRBJ1-4; weak D call: TRBD1 (5 bases). The CDR3 is 15 amino acids. CDR1 SNHLY and CDR2 FYNNEI come from the germline V gene. V lost 7 bases and J 3 bases, leaving 15 bases between the germline ends.